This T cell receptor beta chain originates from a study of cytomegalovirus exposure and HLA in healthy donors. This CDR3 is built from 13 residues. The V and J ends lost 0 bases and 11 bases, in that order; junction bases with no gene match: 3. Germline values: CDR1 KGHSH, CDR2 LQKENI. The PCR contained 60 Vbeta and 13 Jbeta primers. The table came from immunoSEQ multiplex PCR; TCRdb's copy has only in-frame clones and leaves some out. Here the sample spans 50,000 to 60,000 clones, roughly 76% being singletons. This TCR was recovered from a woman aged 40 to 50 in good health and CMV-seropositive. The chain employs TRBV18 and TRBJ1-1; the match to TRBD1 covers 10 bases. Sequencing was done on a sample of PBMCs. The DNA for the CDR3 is TGTGCCAGCTCACCACCCGACAGGGGGCTTGCTTTCTTT. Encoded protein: CASSPPDRGLAFF.